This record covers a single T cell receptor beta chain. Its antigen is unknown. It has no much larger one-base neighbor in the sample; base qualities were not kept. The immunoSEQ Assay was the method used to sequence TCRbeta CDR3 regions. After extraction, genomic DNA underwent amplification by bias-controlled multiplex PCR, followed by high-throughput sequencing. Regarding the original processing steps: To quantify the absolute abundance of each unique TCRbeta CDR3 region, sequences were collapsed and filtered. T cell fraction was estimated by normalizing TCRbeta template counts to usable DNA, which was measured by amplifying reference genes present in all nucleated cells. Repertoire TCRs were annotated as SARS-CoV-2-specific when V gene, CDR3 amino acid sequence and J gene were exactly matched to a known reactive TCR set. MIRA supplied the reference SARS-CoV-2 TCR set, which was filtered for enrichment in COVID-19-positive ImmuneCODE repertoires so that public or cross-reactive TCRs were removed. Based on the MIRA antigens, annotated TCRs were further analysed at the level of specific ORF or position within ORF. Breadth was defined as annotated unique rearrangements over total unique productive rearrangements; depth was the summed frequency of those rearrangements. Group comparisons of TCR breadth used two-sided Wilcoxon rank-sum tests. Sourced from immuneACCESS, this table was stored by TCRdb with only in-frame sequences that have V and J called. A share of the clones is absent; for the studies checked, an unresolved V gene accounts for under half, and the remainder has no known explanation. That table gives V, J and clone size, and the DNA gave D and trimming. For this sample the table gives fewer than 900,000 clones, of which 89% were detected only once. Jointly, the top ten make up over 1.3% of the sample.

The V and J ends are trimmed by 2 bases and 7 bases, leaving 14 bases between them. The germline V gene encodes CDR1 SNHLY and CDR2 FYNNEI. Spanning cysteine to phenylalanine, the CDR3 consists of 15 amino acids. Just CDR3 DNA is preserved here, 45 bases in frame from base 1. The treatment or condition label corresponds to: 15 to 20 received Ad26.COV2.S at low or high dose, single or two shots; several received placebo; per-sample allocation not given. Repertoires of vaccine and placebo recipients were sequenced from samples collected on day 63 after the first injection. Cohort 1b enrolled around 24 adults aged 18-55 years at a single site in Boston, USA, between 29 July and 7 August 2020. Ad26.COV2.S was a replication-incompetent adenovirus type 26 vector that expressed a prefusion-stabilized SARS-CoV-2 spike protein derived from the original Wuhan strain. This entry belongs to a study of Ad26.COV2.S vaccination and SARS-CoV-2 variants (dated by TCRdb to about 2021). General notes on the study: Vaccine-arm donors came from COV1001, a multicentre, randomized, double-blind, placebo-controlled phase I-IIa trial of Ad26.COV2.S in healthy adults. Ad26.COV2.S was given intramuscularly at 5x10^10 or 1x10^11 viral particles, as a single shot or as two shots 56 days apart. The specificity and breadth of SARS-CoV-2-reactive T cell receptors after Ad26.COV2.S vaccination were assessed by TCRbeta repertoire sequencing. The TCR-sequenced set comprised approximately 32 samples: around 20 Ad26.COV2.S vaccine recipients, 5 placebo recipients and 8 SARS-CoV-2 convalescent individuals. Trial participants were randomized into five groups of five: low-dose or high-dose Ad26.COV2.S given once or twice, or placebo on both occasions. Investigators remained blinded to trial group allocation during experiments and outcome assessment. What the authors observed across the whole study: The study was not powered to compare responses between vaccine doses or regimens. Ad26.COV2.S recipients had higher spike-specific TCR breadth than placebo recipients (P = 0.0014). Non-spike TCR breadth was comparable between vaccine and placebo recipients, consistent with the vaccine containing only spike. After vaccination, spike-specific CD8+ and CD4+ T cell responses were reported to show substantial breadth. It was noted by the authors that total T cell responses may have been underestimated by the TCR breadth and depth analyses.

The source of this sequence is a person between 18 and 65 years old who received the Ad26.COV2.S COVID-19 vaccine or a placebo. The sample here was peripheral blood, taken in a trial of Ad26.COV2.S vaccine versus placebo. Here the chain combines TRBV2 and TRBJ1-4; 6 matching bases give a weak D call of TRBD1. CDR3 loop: CASSEIGGGGEKLFF. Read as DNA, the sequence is TGTGCCAGCAGTGAAATCGGGGGCGGAGGTGAAAAACTGTTTTTT.